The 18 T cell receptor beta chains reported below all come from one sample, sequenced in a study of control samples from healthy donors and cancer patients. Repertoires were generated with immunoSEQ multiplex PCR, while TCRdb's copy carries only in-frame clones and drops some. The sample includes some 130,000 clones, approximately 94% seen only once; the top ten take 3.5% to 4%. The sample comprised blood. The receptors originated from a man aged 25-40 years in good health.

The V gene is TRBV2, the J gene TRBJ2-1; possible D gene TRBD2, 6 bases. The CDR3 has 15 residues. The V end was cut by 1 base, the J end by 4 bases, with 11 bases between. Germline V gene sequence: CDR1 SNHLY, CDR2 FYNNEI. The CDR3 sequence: CASSEGASVYNEQFF. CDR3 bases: TGTGCCAGCAGTGAAGGGGCTAGCGTATACAATGAGCAGTTCTTC.

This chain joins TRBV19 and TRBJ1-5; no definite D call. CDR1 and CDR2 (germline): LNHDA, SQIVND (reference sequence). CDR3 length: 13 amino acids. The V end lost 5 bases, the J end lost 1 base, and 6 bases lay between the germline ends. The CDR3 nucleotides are TGTGCCAGTAGTGTGGGCAGCAATCAGCCCCAGCATTTT. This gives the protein CASSVGSNQPQHF.

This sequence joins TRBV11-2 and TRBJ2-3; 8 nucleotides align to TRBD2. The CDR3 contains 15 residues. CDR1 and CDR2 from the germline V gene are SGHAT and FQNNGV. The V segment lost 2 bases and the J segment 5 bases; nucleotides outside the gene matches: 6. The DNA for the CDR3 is TGTGCCAGCAGCTTATCGGGGGGGGAATTAGATACGCAGTATTTT. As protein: CASSLSGGELDTQYF.

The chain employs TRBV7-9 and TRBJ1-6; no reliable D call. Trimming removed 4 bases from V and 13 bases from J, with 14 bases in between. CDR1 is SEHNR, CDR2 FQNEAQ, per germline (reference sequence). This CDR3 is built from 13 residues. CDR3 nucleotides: TGTGCCAGCAGCTCCGCCCTGGGTCGGCCCCTCCACTTT. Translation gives CASSSALGRPLHF.

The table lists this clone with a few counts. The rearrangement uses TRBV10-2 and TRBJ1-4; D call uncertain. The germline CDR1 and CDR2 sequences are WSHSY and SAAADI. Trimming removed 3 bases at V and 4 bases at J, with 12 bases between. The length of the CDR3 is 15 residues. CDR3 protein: CASSDGVNFNEKLFF. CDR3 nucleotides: TGCGCCAGCAGTGATGGGGTGAACTTTAATGAAAAACTGTTTTTT.

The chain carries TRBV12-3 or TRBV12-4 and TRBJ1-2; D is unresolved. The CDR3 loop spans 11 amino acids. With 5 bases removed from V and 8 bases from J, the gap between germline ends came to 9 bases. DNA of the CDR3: TGTGCCAGCAGTCACCTCGGGGGCTACACCTTC. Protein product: CASSHLGGYTF.

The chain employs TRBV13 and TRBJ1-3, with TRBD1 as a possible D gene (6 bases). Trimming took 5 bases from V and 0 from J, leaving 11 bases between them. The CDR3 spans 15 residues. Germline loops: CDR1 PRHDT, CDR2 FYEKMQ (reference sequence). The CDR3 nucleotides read TGTGCCAGCAGCCAAACAGGGTTCTCTGGAAACACCATATATTTT. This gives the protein CASSQTGFSGNTIYF.

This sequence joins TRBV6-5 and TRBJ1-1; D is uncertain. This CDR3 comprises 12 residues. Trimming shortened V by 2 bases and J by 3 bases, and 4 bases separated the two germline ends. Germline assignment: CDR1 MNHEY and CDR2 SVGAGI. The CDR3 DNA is TGTGCCAGCAGTTACGGGGACACTGAAGCTTTCTTT. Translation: CASSYGDTEAFF.

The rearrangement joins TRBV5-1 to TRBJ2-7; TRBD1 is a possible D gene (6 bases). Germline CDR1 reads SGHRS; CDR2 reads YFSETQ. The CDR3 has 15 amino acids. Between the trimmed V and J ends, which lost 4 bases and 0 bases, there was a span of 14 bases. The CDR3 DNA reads TGCGCCAGCAGCCCAGGGGACCGGAGCTCCTACGAGCAGTACTTC. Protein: CASSPGDRSSYEQYF.

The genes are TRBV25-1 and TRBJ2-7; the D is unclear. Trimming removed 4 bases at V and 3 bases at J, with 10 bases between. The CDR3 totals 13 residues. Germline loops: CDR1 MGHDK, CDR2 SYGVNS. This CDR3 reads CASSGPWIYEQYF. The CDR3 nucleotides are TGTGCCAGCAGTGGCCCGTGGATCTACGAGCAGTACTTC.

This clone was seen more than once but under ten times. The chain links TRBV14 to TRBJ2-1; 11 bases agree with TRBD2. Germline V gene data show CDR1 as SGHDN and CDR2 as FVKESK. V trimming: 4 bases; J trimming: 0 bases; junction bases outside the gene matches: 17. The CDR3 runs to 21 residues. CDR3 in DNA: TGTGCCAGCAGCCTTAAATCTAGCGGGGGGCCGTATTTCCGCTCCTACAATGAGCAGTTCTTC. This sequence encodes CASSLKSSGGPYFRSYNEQFF.

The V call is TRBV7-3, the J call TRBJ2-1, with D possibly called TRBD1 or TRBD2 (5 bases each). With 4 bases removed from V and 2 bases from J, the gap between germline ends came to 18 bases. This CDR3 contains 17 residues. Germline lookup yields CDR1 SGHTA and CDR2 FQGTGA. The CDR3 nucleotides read TGTGCCAGCAGCTCCGGGACGGCTGGAGATACCTACAATGAGCAGTTCTTC. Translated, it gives CASSSGTAGDTYNEQFF.

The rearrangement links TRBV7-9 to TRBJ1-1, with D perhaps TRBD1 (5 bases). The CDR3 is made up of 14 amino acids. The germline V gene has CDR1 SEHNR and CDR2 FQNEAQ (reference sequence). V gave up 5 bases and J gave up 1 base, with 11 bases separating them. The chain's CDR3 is CASSLGVRNTEAFF. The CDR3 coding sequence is TGTGCCAGCAGCCTGGGGGTGAGGAACACTGAAGCTTTCTTT. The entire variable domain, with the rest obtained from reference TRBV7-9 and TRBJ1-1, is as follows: DTGVSQNPRHKITKRGQNVTFRCDPISEHNRLYWYRQTLGQGPEFLTYFQNEAQLEKSRLLSDRFSAERPKGSFSTLEIQRTEQGDSAMYLCASSLGVRNTEAFFGQGTRLTVV.

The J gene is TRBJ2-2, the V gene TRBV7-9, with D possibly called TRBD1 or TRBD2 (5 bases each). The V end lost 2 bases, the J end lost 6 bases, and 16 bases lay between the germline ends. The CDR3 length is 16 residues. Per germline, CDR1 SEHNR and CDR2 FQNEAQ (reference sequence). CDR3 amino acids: CASSLTRDLLPGELFF. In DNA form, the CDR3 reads TGTGCCAGCAGCTTAACCCGGGACCTACTCCCCGGGGAGCTGTTTTTT.

The DNA for the CDR3 is TGCGCCAGCAGCATTATGACAGGGTATGGCTACACCTTC. This translates into CASSIMTGYGYTF. The chain has TRBV5-1 and TRBJ1-2; 7 bases align to TRBD1. The J segment lost 5 bases and the V segment lost 4 bases, leaving 5 bases of the junction unmatched. The CDR3 extends over 13 amino acids. Germline CDR1 is SGHRS and CDR2 is YFSETQ. Based on the CDR3 plus reference TRBV5-1 and TRBJ1-2, the full variable domain is KAGVTQTPRYLIKTRGQQVTLSCSPISGHRSVSWYQQTPGQGLQFLFEYFSETQRNKGNFPGRFSGRQFSNSRSEMNVSTLELGDSALYLCASSIMTGYGYTFGSGTRLTVV.

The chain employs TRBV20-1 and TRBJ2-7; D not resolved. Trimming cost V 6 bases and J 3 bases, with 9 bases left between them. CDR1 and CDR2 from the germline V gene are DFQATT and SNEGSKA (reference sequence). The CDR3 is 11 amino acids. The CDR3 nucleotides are TGCAGTGCCCCGATCTTCTACGAGCAGTACTTC. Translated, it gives CSAPIFYEQYF.

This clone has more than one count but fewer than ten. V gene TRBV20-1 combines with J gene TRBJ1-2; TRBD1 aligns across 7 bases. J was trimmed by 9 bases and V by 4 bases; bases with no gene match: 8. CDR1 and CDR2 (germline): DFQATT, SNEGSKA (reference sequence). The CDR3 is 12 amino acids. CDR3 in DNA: TGCAGTGCTATTGACAGGGTTTATAGCTACACCTTC. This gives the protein CSAIDRVYSYTF.

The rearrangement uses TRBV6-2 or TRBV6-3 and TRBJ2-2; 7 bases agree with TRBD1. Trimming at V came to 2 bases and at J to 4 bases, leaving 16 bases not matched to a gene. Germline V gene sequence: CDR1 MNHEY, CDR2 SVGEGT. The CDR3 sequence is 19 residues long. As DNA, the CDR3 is TGTGCCAGCAGTTACCCGGGACAGATCACAACAAGATTCACCGGGGAGCTGTTTTTT. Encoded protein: CASSYPGQITTRFTGELFF.